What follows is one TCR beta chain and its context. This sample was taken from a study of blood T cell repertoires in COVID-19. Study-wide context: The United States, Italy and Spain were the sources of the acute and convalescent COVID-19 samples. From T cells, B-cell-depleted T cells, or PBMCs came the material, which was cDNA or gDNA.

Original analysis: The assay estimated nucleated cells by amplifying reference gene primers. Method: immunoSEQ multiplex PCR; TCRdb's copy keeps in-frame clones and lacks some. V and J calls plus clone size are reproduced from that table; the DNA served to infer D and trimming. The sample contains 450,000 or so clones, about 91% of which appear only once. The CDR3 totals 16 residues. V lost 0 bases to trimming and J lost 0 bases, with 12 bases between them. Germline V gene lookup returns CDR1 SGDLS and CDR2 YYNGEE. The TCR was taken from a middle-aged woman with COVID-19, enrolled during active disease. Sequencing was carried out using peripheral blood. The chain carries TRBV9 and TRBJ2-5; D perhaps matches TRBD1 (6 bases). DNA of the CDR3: TGTGCCAGCAGCGTAGGGGCTACAGGGTACCAAGAGACCCAGTACTTC. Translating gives CASSVGATGYQETQYF.